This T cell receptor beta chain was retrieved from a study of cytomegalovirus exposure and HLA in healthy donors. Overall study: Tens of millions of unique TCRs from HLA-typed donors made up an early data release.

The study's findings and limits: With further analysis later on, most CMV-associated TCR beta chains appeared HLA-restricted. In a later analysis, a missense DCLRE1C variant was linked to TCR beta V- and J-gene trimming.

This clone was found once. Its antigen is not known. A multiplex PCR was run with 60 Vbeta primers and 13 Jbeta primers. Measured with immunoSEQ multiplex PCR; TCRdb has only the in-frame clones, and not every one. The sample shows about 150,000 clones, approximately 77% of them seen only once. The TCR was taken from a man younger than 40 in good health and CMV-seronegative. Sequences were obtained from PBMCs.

CDR3 DNA: TGCGTCCCTGGCCGCCCAAGAGGAGAGACCCAGTACTTC. Its protein product is CVPGRPRGETQYF. The rearrangement links TRBV23-1 to TRBJ2-5, with D uncertain. TRBV23-1 is treated as an ORF (open reading frame) with a function not yet certain. The CDR3 has 13 amino acids.